These 24 T cell receptor beta chains share one sample of origin, sequenced in a study of beta chain features in type 1 diabetes. The sequenced template was cDNA made from the entire isolated RNA. Assay: immunoSEQ multiplex PCR; the TCRdb copy retains only in-frame clones and omits some. This table has under 550,000 clones, approximately 10% appearing once. Source material: naive CD4+ T cells from blood. Receptors originate from a woman in her late teens or twenties in good health.

On this clone: In the same sample, other DNA sequences code for this CDR3. This chain uses TRBV18 with TRBJ2-5, with 7 bases matching TRBD1. Per the germline V gene, CDR1 is KGHSH and CDR2 is LQKENI. This CDR3 contains 14 residues. With V trimmed by 3 bases and J by 2 bases, 3 bases remained unmatched. CDR3 in DNA: TGTGCCAGCTCACCCCCGGGACAGCAAGAGACCCAGTACTTC. It specifies CASSPPGQQETQYF.

V gene TRBV19 combines with J gene TRBJ2-5; possibly TRBD1 or TRBD2 for D (5 bases each). The CDR3 totals 15 residues. Between the trimmed V and J ends, which lost 3 bases and 4 bases, there was a span of 15 bases. The germline V gene encodes CDR1 LNHDA and CDR2 SQIVND (reference sequence). CDR3 region: CASSMEGTGGETQYF. In DNA form, the CDR3 reads TGTGCCAGTAGTATGGAAGGGACGGGTGGAGAGACCCAGTACTTC.

This clone has more than one count but fewer than ten. The sample holds other DNA sequences that translate to the same CDR3. The chain joins TRBV6-5 to TRBJ2-7, with TRBD1 as a possible D gene (5 bases). CDR1 and CDR2 from the germline V gene are MNHEY and SVGAGI. The CDR3 extends over 11 amino acids. The V and J ends lost 6 bases and 6 bases respectively, with 9 bases between them. CDR3 sequence reads: CASSQGGEQYF. The CDR3 nucleotides read TGTGCCAGCAGCCAGGGTGGCGAGCAGTACTTC.

This clone has a handful of counts. The chain recombines TRBV7-9 with TRBJ2-1; TRBD1 matches at 7 bases. The V segment lost 11 bases and the J segment 16 bases; nucleotides outside the gene matches: 17. CDR3 length equals 12 residues. CDR1 is SEHNR, CDR2 FQNEAQ, per germline (reference sequence). The CDR3 region is CAGHKTGNLLFF. CDR3 bases: TGTGCCGGACACAAGACAGGGAATCTTTTATTCTTC.

V and J are TRBV28 and TRBJ2-1, with D uncertain. This CDR3 is built from 12 residues. The V gene's germline CDR1 is MDHEN and CDR2 SYDVKM. V gave up 2 bases and J gave up 9 bases, with 8 bases separating them. CDR3 in amino acids: CASSLRATEQFF. CDR3 bases: TGTGCCAGCAGTTTAAGGGCAACTGAGCAGTTCTTC.

This clone has only a few counts. V usage is TRBV21-1 and J usage is TRBJ2-7; the table's D call, TRBD1, has no DNA check behind it. TRBV21-1 is classified as a pseudogene. This CDR3 is 14 amino acids long. CDR3 bases: TGTGCCAGCAGCAAAGTACAGGCCACCTACGAGCAGTACGTC. This encodes CASSKVQATYEQYV.

V is TRBV29-1 and J is TRBJ1-2; D gene ambiguous. Germline V gene lookup returns CDR1 SQVTM and CDR2 ANQGSEA. The CDR3 runs 13 residues. Trimming cost V 7 bases and J 7 bases, with 19 bases left between them. DNA for the CDR3: TGCAGCGCCGCAGCCGTTCAAGTAGGTGGCTACACCTTC. This sequence encodes CSAAAVQVGGYTF.

The sample holds a few counts of this clone. The chain recombines TRBV10-3 with TRBJ2-1; D is uncertain. V dropped 7 bases and J dropped 4 bases, with 11 bases sitting between them. CDR1 and CDR2 (germline): ENHRY, SYGVKD. The length of the CDR3 is 13 residues. The CDR3 DNA reads as TGTGCCATCATTAGTGAATATTACAATGAGCAGTTCTTC. Amino acids: CAIISEYYNEQFF.

This clone appeared a few times. The gene calls are TRBV7-2 and TRBJ2-1; D gene uncertain. In germline, CDR1 is SGHTA, CDR2 FQGNSA. With 0 bases removed from V and 3 bases from J, the gap between germline ends came to 3 bases. The CDR3 runs 13 residues. CDR3 loop: CASSLARYNEQFF. CDR3 coding DNA: TGTGCCAGCAGCTTAGCGCGCTACAATGAGCAGTTCTTC.

This chain uses TRBV29-1 with TRBJ2-7; TRBD2 matches 8 bases. CDR1 SQVTM and CDR2 ANQGSEA come from the germline V gene. V lost 6 bases to trimming and J lost 6 bases; unmatched junction nucleotides: 4. The CDR3 is made up of 11 amino acids. The CDR3 spells CSVLGTSEQYF. DNA of the CDR3: TGCAGCGTCTTAGGGACTAGCGAGCAGTACTTC.

This clone has a handful of counts. V and J are TRBV11-2 and TRBJ2-3; possibly TRBD2 for D (5 bases). This CDR3 is 14 amino acids long. Per germline, CDR1 SGHAT and CDR2 FQNNGV. V shed 2 bases and J shed 2 bases, with 8 bases lying between them. The CDR3 region has the DNA TGTGCCAGCAGCTTAAGACTACTCACAGATACGCAGTATTTT. Translated: CASSLRLLTDTQYF. The entire variable domain, with the rest obtained from reference TRBV11-2 and TRBJ2-3, is as follows: EAGVAQSPRYKIIEKRQSVAFWCNPISGHATLYWYQQILGQGPKLLIQFQNNGVVDDSQLPKDRFSAERLKGVDSTLKIQPAKLEDSAVYLCASSLRLLTDTQYFGPGTRLTVL.

The rearrangement links TRBV21-1 to TRBJ2-5; the table's D call, TRBD2, has no DNA check behind it. TRBV21-1 is a pseudogene. The CDR3 spans 14 residues. Here the CDR3 DNA reads TGTGCCAGCAGCAAAGGTGTATGTTCCGAGGCCCAGTACTTC. This gives the protein CASSKGVCSEAQYF.

This clone has more than one count but fewer than ten. J is TRBJ2-1 and V is TRBV5-1, with 7 bases lining up with TRBD1. CDR1 is SGHRS, CDR2 YFSETQ, per germline. CDR3 size: 15 residues. V trimming: 4 bases; J trimming: 4 bases; junction bases outside the gene matches: 8. CDR3 DNA: TGCGCCAGCAGCAGGGCCGGGACAGAATACAATGAGCAGTTCTTC. Its translation is CASSRAGTEYNEQFF.

This clone has just a few counts. This chain uses TRBV4-1 with TRBJ2-1, with D hard to call. Trimming took 3 bases from V and 12 from J, leaving 24 bases between them. CDR3 length: 16 amino acids. Per germline, CDR1 MGHRA and CDR2 YSYEKL. CDR3 protein: CASSHPSSDLRPGQFF. CDR3 sequence (DNA): TGCGCCAGCAGCCATCCTTCGTCAGACCTACGCCCCGGGCAGTTCTTC.

In this sample, this clone turned up a few times. The chain is built from TRBV6-1 and TRBJ1-1; no clear D gene. The ends were cut back, 0 bases at V and 11 bases at J, with 19 bases in the middle. The CDR3 covers 15 residues. Germline-derived CDR1 and CDR2 are MNHNS and SASEGT. CDR3 residues: CASSEAGYLAAGAFF. For the CDR3, the DNA is TGTGCCAGCAGTGAAGCCGGCTACTTAGCCGCGGGGGCTTTCTTT.

This clone came up a few times. The genes are TRBV7-9 and TRBJ2-1, with D possibly matching TRBD1 (5 bases). The CDR3 sequence is 13 residues long. The V end lost 6 bases, the J end lost 9 bases, and 15 bases lay between the germline ends. Per germline, CDR1 SEHNR and CDR2 FQNEAQ (reference sequence). The chain's CDR3 is CASRPHMGPEQFF. The CDR3 bases are TGTGCCAGCAGGCCCCATATGGGGCCTGAGCAGTTCTTC.

The chain joins TRBV18 to TRBJ1-5, with 7 bases matching TRBD1. The ends lost 3 bases at V and 6 bases at J; junction bases unmatched: 5. CDR1 and CDR2 from the germline V gene are KGHSH and LQKENI. The CDR3 sequence is 14 residues long. DNA of the CDR3: TGTGCCAGCTCACCCCGACAGGGTGGTCAGCCCCAGCATTTT. As protein: CASSPRQGGQPQHF.

The CDR3 region is CSVEKATGWYGYTF. CDR3 coding DNA: TGCAGCGTTGAAAAGGCAACGGGTTGGTATGGCTACACCTTC. This chain joins TRBV29-1 and TRBJ1-2; D gene uncertain. This CDR3 spans 14 amino acids. Germline loops: CDR1 SQVTM, CDR2 ANQGSEA. The V gene lost 2 bases and the J gene lost 5 bases, with 15 bases spanning the gap.

The rearrangement joins TRBV7-8 to TRBJ2-3, with 11 bases that match TRBD2. Germline loops: CDR1 SGHVS, CDR2 FQNEAQ. The CDR3 extends over 17 amino acids. The V segment lost 4 bases and the J segment 2 bases; nucleotides outside the gene matches: 8. DNA of the CDR3: TGTGCCAGCAGCTCATTCAAGACTAGCGGGGCCACAGATACGCAGTATTTT. Its protein product is CASSSFKTSGATDTQYF.

The genes are TRBV19 and TRBJ2-3; D call uncertain. Per the germline V gene, CDR1 is LNHDA and CDR2 is SQIVND (reference sequence). The germline V and J ends were trimmed by 8 bases and 6 bases, with 15 bases remaining between them. CDR3 size: 13 residues. For the CDR3, the DNA is TGTGCCAGTTCCGGCAGTCCTCTGGATACGCAGTATTTT. Translation gives CASSGSPLDTQYF.

This chain joins TRBV2 and TRBJ2-4; D call uncertain. V gave up 8 bases and J gave up 3 bases, with 14 bases separating them. The CDR3 contains 14 residues. CDR1 and CDR2 from the germline V gene are SNHLY and FYNNEI. CDR3 in amino acids: CASHPGLVKNIQYF. The CDR3 DNA is TGTGCCAGCCACCCCGGTTTGGTCAAAAACATTCAGTACTTC.

This rearrangement joins TRBV7-2 to TRBJ2-5, with D perhaps TRBD1 or TRBD2 (6 bases each). V was pared by 1 base and J by 5 bases, with 17 bases between. Germline V gene sequence: CDR1 SGHTA, CDR2 FQGNSA. This CDR3 has 16 residues. The CDR3 here is CASSLVGGRIFETQYF. CDR3 nucleotides: TGTGCCAGCAGCTTAGTTGGGGGGCGGATTTTTGAGACCCAGTACTTC. Full variable domain (remainder filled in from reference TRBV7-2 and TRBJ2-5): GAGVSQSPSNKVTEKGKDVELRCDPISGHTALYWYRQSLGQGLEFLIYFQGNSAPDKSGLPSDRFSAERTGGSVSTLTIQRTQQEDSAVYLCASSLVGGRIFETQYFGPGTRLLVL.

This chain joins TRBV4-1 and TRBJ2-3; 7 positions match TRBD2. Unmatched junction bases numbered 10, after V lost 6 bases and J lost 1 base. The germline V gene encodes CDR1 MGHRA and CDR2 YSYEKL. The CDR3 runs to 16 residues. The CDR3 DNA reads TGCGCCAGCAGTGCGCTTCCAAGCGGGGGCACAGATACGCAGTATTTT. Its translation is CASSALPSGGTDTQYF.

This clone was counted a few times. V usage is TRBV7-2 and J usage is TRBJ2-7, with 12 bases fitting TRBD2. In germline, CDR1 is SGHTA, CDR2 FQGNSA. V gave up 4 bases and J gave up 6 bases; unmatched junction bases: 7. This CDR3 contains 15 residues. The CDR3 DNA follows: TGTGCCAGCAGCTGGGATAGACTAGCGGGAGCCGAGCAGTACTTC. Amino acids: CASSWDRLAGAEQYF. Looking up the rest from reference TRBV7-2 and TRBJ2-7 gives the full variable domain: GAGVSQSPSNKVTEKGKDVELRCDPISGHTALYWYRQSLGQGLEFLIYFQGNSAPDKSGLPSDRFSAERTGGSVSTLTIQRTQQEDSAVYLCASSWDRLAGAEQYFGPGTRLTVT.